This T cell receptor beta chain was documented in a study of blood T cell repertoires in COVID-19. As for the study in general: The study drew acute and convalescent COVID-19 samples from the United States, Italy and Spain.

In the authors' workflow: Quantification of nucleated cells was approximated via reference gene primer amplification. The method was immunoSEQ multiplex PCR; TCRdb's version includes in-frame clones alone and lacks a portion of them. That table is the source of V, J and clone size, and D and trimming were worked out from the DNA. The sample consists of about 140,000 clones, roughly three quarters of them appearing once. The study recruited people aged about 18 to 90 years across roughly 25 US areas. The origin of this receptor is a woman aged 50 to 60 who had recovered from COVID-19. Sample: PBMCs or T cells enriched from blood (not recorded which).

The CDR3 nucleotides are TGTGCCAGCAGCTTATCGGCAGGGAATGGCTACACCTTC. Translated: CASSLSAGNGYTF. The V gene is TRBV7-9, the J gene TRBJ1-2, with D perhaps matching TRBD1 (5 bases). The V and J ends lost 2 bases and 6 bases respectively, with 10 bases between them. Looked up from germline, CDR1 is SEHNR and CDR2 is FQNEAQ (reference sequence). The CDR3 runs to 13 residues.